This T cell receptor beta chain was identified during a study of CD8 T cells in Susac syndrome. Findings and caveats of the study: The CD4+ T cell repertoires in Susac syndrome did not show any clonal expansion.

Comment on this clonotype: Antigen specificity is unknown.

Germline CDR1 is ENHRY and CDR2 is SYGVKD. The trim removed 11 bases at V and 9 bases at J, leaving 18 bases unmatched. The CDR3 has 14 residues. Reverse transcription of roughly 0.5 to 1 ug RNA was performed with random hexamers. TCRdb recomputed calls from the immunoSEQ multiplex PCR reads with MiXCR, one row per CDR3 protein. Here the sample spans roughly 140,000 distinct CDR3 sequences, roughly 95% being singletons. The sample comprised CD4+ T cells from PBMCs. The sequence was obtained from a human donor with Susac syndrome. The chain combines TRBV10-3 with TRBJ2-7; 8 bases agree with TRBD2. CDR3 amino acids: CAAGGQGPSFGQYF. DNA of the CDR3: TGTGCCGCGGGGGGCCAGGGACCGAGCTTTGGGCAGTACTTC.